Listed here are 26 T cell receptor beta chains from one sample, sequenced in a study of cytomegalovirus exposure and HLA in healthy donors. Primers for the PCR totalled 60 Vbeta and 13 Jbeta. Clones were sequenced by immunoSEQ multiplex PCR, and TCRdb holds only the in-frame ones, with some missing. The sample holds around 110,000 clones, around 75% seen once. Sample: PBMCs. The origin of the receptors is a female donor in good health and CMV-seronegative.

Comment on this clone: The CDR3 ends on some other residue instead of the conserved phenylalanine or tryptophan, so this is likely a read error. V and J are TRBV18 and TRBJ2-7; the D gene is possibly TRBD2 (6 bases). V lost 3 bases and J lost 2, with 17 bases in between. The germline CDR1 and CDR2 sequences are KGHSH and LQKENI. The length of the CDR3 is 16 residues. In nucleotides, the CDR3 is TGTGCCAGCTCACCCCCTCTAACCGGGAGCCCCTACGAGCAGTACCTC. This gives the protein CASSPPLTGSPYEQYL.

This clone appeared a single time. CDR3 nucleotide sequence: TGCGCCAGCAGCCAGCCCGTCCGAGGGTACACCTATGGCTACACCTTC. This translates into CASSQPVRGYTYGYTF. The chain employs TRBV4-1 and TRBJ1-2; D is ambiguous. The germline CDR1 and CDR2 sequences are MGHRA and YSYEKL. This CDR3 is built from 16 residues. The ends were cut back, 3 bases at V and 4 bases at J, with 18 bases in the middle.

CDR3 residues: CASSETGKNTEAFF. The CDR3 DNA reads TGTGCCAGCAGTGAGACAGGGAAGAACACTGAAGCTTTCTTT. The rearrangement joins TRBV25-1 to TRBJ1-1, with 7 bases fitting TRBD1. Germline V gene lookup returns CDR1 MGHDK and CDR2 SYGVNS. CDR3 size: 14 residues. The J segment lost 1 base and the V segment lost 3 bases, leaving 2 bases of the junction unmatched.

The gene calls are TRBV27 and TRBJ1-4, with TRBD1 matching over 8 bases. V dropped 5 bases and J dropped 10; count of bases not matched to a gene: 6. The V gene's germline CDR1 is MNHEY and CDR2 SMNVEV (reference sequence). The CDR3 has 13 residues. CDR3 nucleotide sequence: TGTGCCAGCAGTACCCTCGACAGGGGAAAACTGTTTTTT. Amino acid sequence: CASSTLDRGKLFF. The full variable domain, its missing parts supplied by reference TRBV27 and TRBJ1-4, is EAQVTQNPRYLITVTGKKLTVTCSQNMNHEYMSWYRQDPGLGLRQIYYSMNVEVTDKGDVPEGYKVSRKEKRNFPLILESPSPNQTSLYFCASSTLDRGKLFFGSGTQLSVL.

The CDR3, as DNA: TGTGCCAGCAGCGTAGGTAGCACTCCTAGCACAGATACGCAGTATTTT. The encoded protein is CASSVGSTPSTDTQYF. V is TRBV9 and J is TRBJ2-3; no definite D call. CDR3 length: 16 residues. Germline assignment: CDR1 SGDLS and CDR2 YYNGEE. The V and J ends lost 0 bases and 0 bases respectively, with 11 bases between them.

V and J are TRBV18 and TRBJ2-5, with D possibly TRBD2 on 5 matching bases. CDR1 and CDR2 (germline): KGHSH, LQKENI. CDR3 size: 13 residues. V was cut by 2 bases and J by 4 bases, with 8 bases left in between. Here the CDR3 reads CASSPTGRETQYF. CDR3 nucleotide sequence: TGTGCCAGCTCACCAACGGGGAGAGAGACCCAGTACTTC.

CDR3 in amino acids: CASSSNSGSYEQYF. The CDR3 coding sequence is TGCGCCAGCAGCTCCAATAGTGGGAGCTACGAGCAGTACTTC. The chain uses TRBV5-1 and TRBJ2-7, with a weak D call TRBD2 (5 bases). Germline V lookup: CDR1 SGHRS, CDR2 YFSETQ. Trimming stripped 3 bases from V and 3 bases from J, with 13 bases between. This CDR3 region has 14 residues.

The chain carries TRBV9 and TRBJ2-1, with a possible D match to TRBD2 (5 bases). Per the germline V gene, CDR1 is SGDLS and CDR2 is YYNGEE. The CDR3 loop spans 14 amino acids. V lost 4 bases to trimming and J lost 7 bases, with 15 bases between them. The CDR3 sequence: CASSTRTGFNEQFF. CDR3 DNA: TGTGCCAGCAGCACCCGGACTGGGTTTAATGAGCAGTTCTTC. Complete variable domain (other parts from reference TRBV9 and TRBJ2-1): DSGVTQTPKHLITATGQRVTLRCSPRSGDLSVYWYQQSLDQGLQFLIQYYNGEERAKGNILERFSAQQFPDLHSELNLSSLELGDSALYFCASSTRTGFNEQFFGPGTRLTVL.

This clone was observed once. An end of the junction differs from the germline gene, which may be a read error. The chain recombines TRBV10-1 with TRBJ2-1, with TRBD1 matching over 9 bases. In germline, CDR1 is WNHNN, CDR2 SYGVQD (reference sequence). CDR3 length: 13 residues. CDR3 amino acids: CASSESGTGSVVF. DNA of the CDR3: TGCGCCAGCAGTGAGTCCGGGACAGGGTCAGTAGTCTTC.

There are a few counts of this clone. The chain carries TRBV10-2 and TRBJ1-1; D ambiguous. With 6 bases removed from V and 4 bases from J, the gap between germline ends came to 15 bases. There are 14 residues in the CDR3. Per germline, CDR1 WSHSY and CDR2 SAAADI. CDR3 sequence: CASRPLEYGTEAFF. The CDR3 coding sequence is TGCGCCAGCAGACCCTTAGAGTATGGCACTGAAGCTTTCTTT.

This chain connects TRBV18 to TRBJ2-7; perhaps TRBD2 as D (5 bases). CDR1 and CDR2 from the germline V gene are KGHSH and LQKENI. This CDR3 contains 12 residues. V was cut by 6 bases and J by 5 bases, with 11 bases left in between. CDR3 sequence reads: CASSPRADEQYF. CDR3 DNA sequence: TGTGCCAGCTCCCCGAGGGCTGACGAGCAGTACTTC.

The chain recombines TRBV5-4 with TRBJ2-4, with TRBD2 identical over 8 bases. CDR1 and CDR2 from the germline V gene are SGHNT and YYREEE (reference sequence). The CDR3 extends over 15 amino acids. The V gene end was trimmed by 4 bases and the J gene end by 5 bases; junction bases not matched to a gene: 8. The CDR3 loop reads CASSRVSGGENIQYF. Written as DNA, the CDR3 is TGTGCCAGCAGCCGCGTATCGGGGGGGGAAAACATTCAGTACTTC.

The chain recombines TRBV19 with TRBJ1-2; 7 bases match TRBD1. With 4 bases clipped from V and 2 bases from J, the junction kept 4 bases outside the gene matches. The length of the CDR3 is 14 residues. Germline CDR1 is LNHDA and CDR2 is SQIVND (reference sequence). CDR3 sequence: CASSTPGGNYGYTF. DNA for the CDR3: TGTGCCAGTAGTACTCCAGGGGGAAACTATGGCTACACCTTC.

V gene TRBV4-1 combines with J gene TRBJ2-1, with 11 bases identical to TRBD2. Looked up from germline, CDR1 is MGHRA and CDR2 is YSYEKL. This CDR3 contains 15 residues. The trim removed 4 bases at V and 9 bases at J, leaving 8 bases unmatched. CDR3 in amino acids: CASSLSGTSGSEQFF. CDR3 nucleotide sequence: TGCGCCAGCAGCCTCTCCGGGACTAGCGGTTCTGAGCAGTTCTTC.

The chain uses TRBV2 and TRBJ2-3; 8 bases line up with TRBD1. The trim removed 7 bases at V and 6 bases at J, leaving 9 bases unmatched. The CDR3 contains 14 residues. Germline V lookup: CDR1 SNHLY, CDR2 FYNNEI. This CDR3 reads CASKVGQGADTQYF. The CDR3, as DNA: TGTGCCAGCAAGGTCGGACAGGGCGCTGATACGCAGTATTTT.

This clone was counted a single time. The chain combines TRBV9 with TRBJ2-5, with D perhaps TRBD2 (5 bases). Germline values: CDR1 SGDLS, CDR2 YYNGEE. This CDR3 contains 14 residues. Trimming removed 4 bases from V and 2 bases from J, with 12 bases in between. The CDR3 bases are TGTGCCAGCAGCCCCTCCGGAGGTCAAGAGACCCAGTACTTC. The encoded protein is CASSPSGGQETQYF.

The CDR3 nucleotides read TGTGCCAGCACCCGGGGGAGTCCGGGGTACGAGCAGTACTTC. Protein product: CASTRGSPGYEQYF. The rearrangement links TRBV5-8 to TRBJ2-7; maybe TRBD2 (6 bases). Germline-derived CDR1 and CDR2 are SGHTS and YDEGEE. This CDR3 has 14 amino acids. With 6 bases removed from V and 4 bases from J, the gap between germline ends came to 17 bases. The whole variable domain, filled in from reference TRBV5-8 and TRBJ2-7, reads EAGVTQSPTHLIKTRGQQATLRCSPISGHTSVYWYQQALGLGLQFLLWYDEGEERNRGNFPPRFSGRQFPNYSSELNVNALELEDSALYLCASTRGSPGYEQYFGPGTRLTVT.

The chain couples TRBV28 to TRBJ2-7; 7 bases line up with TRBD1. Germline values: CDR1 MDHEN, CDR2 SYDVKM. V shed 4 bases and J 2 bases; nucleotides not matched to a gene: 17. The CDR3 extends over 18 amino acids. In nucleotides, the CDR3 is TGTGCCAGCAGTTCCCTACACCGACGACAGGGTAGGACCTACGAGCAGTACTTC. Its translation is CASSSLHRRQGRTYEQYF.

This rearrangement joins TRBV5-8 to TRBJ1-4, with 10 bases that match TRBD1. The CDR3 is 17 amino acids. CDR1 and CDR2 (germline): SGHTS, YDEGEE. V was pared by 7 bases and J by 7 bases, with 16 bases of the junction left unmatched. The CDR3: CASGAGTGAGASEKLFF. The CDR3 DNA is TGTGCCAGCGGGGCCGGGACAGGGGCGGGAGCGAGTGAAAAACTGTTTTTT.

This sequence joins TRBV11-3 and TRBJ1-2; 11 nucleotides line up with TRBD1. The CDR3 spans 15 residues. CDR1 and CDR2 from the germline V gene are SGHNT and YENEEA. The V and J ends lost 1 base and 8 bases, in that order; junction bases with no gene match: 6. CDR3 residues: CASSLVGTGGQGYTF. The DNA of the CDR3 is TGTGCCAGCAGCTTAGTCGGGACAGGGGGGCAAGGCTACACCTTC.

The chain couples TRBV29-1 to TRBJ2-6; TRBD1 agrees at 8 bases. V trimming: 4 bases; J trimming: 0 bases; junction bases outside the gene matches: 2. The CDR3 covers 15 residues. In germline, CDR1 is SQVTM, CDR2 ANQGSEA. DNA for the CDR3: TGCAGCGTTGGGGACAGGTTCTCTGGGGCCAACGTCCTGACTTTC. Protein: CSVGDRFSGANVLTF.

This clone was seen only once. This chain uses TRBV2 with TRBJ1-3; no definite D call. This CDR3 is 12 amino acids long. From germline, CDR1 is SNHLY and CDR2 FYNNEI. V was cut by 2 bases and J by 7 bases, with 6 bases left in between. The CDR3 spells CASSENRNTIYF. The CDR3 bases are TGTGCCAGCAGTGAAAACCGGAACACCATATATTTT.

This clone was seen only a few times. The chain is built from TRBV29-1 and TRBJ2-5, with a tentative D call TRBD1 (5 bases). Trimming took off 6 bases at V and 0 bases at J, with 14 bases between the two ends. The CDR3 consists of 14 residues. CDR1 SQVTM and CDR2 ANQGSEA come from the germline V gene. CDR3 protein: CSVRQNTYQETQYF. The CDR3 DNA sequence: TGCAGCGTCAGACAGAATACCTACCAAGAGACCCAGTACTTC.

Worth noting for this clone: An end of the junction differs from the germline gene, which may be a read error. This sequence joins TRBV7-9 and TRBJ1-5; D unclear. The CDR3 consists of 12 residues. Germline V CDR1 and CDR2: SEHNR, FQNEAQ (reference sequence). The CDR3 here is CSSSLSSSPQHF. In DNA form, the CDR3 reads TGTTCCAGCAGCTTAAGCTCTTCGCCCCAGCATTTT.

Written as DNA, the CDR3 is TGTGCCAGCAGTGTAGGGACAGGGGCCGCAACTAATGAAAAACTGTTTTTT. As protein: CASSVGTGAATNEKLFF. The rearrangement uses TRBV25-1 and TRBJ1-4; 10 bases map to TRBD1. Germline loops: CDR1 MGHDK, CDR2 SYGVNS. V was clipped by 4 bases and J by 0 bases; unmatched bases: 5. This CDR3 has 17 amino acids.

Written as DNA, the CDR3 is TGCAGCGTTCGAGCGGGCCCGTACGAGCAGTACTTC. It specifies CSVRAGPYEQYF. The chain has TRBV29-1 and TRBJ2-7; possibly TRBD2 for D (6 bases). Trimming shortened V by 5 bases and J by 4 bases, and 12 bases separated the two germline ends. Germline CDR1 and CDR2: SQVTM and ANQGSEA. This CDR3 has 12 residues.